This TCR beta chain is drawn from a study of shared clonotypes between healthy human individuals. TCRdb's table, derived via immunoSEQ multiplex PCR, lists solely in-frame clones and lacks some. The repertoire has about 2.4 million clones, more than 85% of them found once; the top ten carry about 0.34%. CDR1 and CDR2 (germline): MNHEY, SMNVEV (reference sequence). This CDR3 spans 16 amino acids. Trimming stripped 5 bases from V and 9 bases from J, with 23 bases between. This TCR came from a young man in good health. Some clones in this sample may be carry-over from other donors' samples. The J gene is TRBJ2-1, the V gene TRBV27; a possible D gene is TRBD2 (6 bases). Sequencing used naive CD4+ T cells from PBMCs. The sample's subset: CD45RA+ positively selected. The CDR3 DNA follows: TGTGCCAGCAGTAAGTTGCGGGATAAGTCTCCTGGTGAGCAGTTCTTC. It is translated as CASSKLRDKSPGEQFF.